These 27 T cell receptor beta chains share one sample of origin, sequenced in a study of blood T cell repertoires in COVID-19 (dated by TCRdb to the early 2020s). The library was prepared using the immunoSEQ multiplex PCR assay. Entries here come from immuneACCESS through TCRdb and include only in-frame sequences with V and J called. Some clones fail to appear in such tables; in the studies checked, an unresolved V gene covers under half of the shortfall, and the cause of the remainder is unknown. The sample profile shows hundreds of thousands of clones; under 90% of them were found once. The leading ten clones occupy approximately 5.5% of the sample. The specimen sequenced was PBMCs or T cells enriched from blood (not recorded which). These receptors originate from a man aged 55 to 69 who had recovered from COVID-19.

The rearrangement uses TRBV11-1 and TRBJ2-3; 11 bases line up with TRBD1. CDR3 length: 15 amino acids. V trimming: 5 bases; J trimming: 4 bases; junction bases outside the gene matches: 5. Germline CDR1 and CDR2: SGHAT and FQDESV (reference sequence). The DNA of the CDR3 is TGTGCCAGCAGCCCAAGGACAGGGGGCGCAGATACGCAGTATTTT. It encodes CASSPRTGGADTQYF.

The chain links TRBV28 to TRBJ1-5; maybe TRBD1 (5 bases). Looked up from germline, CDR1 is MDHEN and CDR2 is SYDVKM. The CDR3 extends over 15 amino acids. V dropped 6 bases and J dropped 5 bases, with 17 bases sitting between them. The CDR3 spells CASSGGSASYQPQHF. The CDR3 region has the DNA TGTGCCAGCAGCGGGGGTTCAGCTAGTTATCAGCCCCAGCATTTT.

This clone was observed a single time. The chain joins TRBV18 to TRBJ2-5, with a possible D match to TRBD1 (5 bases). The CDR3 runs to 14 residues. Germline V lookup: CDR1 KGHSH, CDR2 LQKENI. With 6 bases removed from V and 2 bases from J, the gap between germline ends came to 13 bases. Here the CDR3 DNA reads TGTGCCAGCTCGTCCGGACAAGGGCAAGAGACCCAGTACTTC. This gives the protein CASSSGQGQETQYF.

This clone was observed a single time. The chain combines TRBV7-9 with TRBJ1-2; D is possibly TRBD1 (5 bases). CDR3 length: 12 residues. Germline values: CDR1 SEHNR, CDR2 FQNEAQ (reference sequence). V was pared by 5 bases and J by 8 bases, with 12 bases between. CDR3 DNA: TGTGCCAGCAGCCCCGGGGCGGGGGGCTACACCTTC. This codes for CASSPGAGGYTF. Full variable domain (rest looked up from reference TRBV7-9 and TRBJ1-2): DTGVSQNPRHKITKRGQNVTFRCDPISEHNRLYWYRQTLGQGPEFLTYFQNEAQLEKSRLLSDRFSAERPKGSFSTLEIQRTEQGDSAMYLCASSPGAGGYTFGSGTRLTVV.

This chain links TRBV7-2 with TRBJ2-1; 8 bases fit TRBD2. CDR1 and CDR2 from the germline V gene are SGHTA and FQGNSA. This CDR3 region has 15 residues. J gave up 8 bases and V 0 bases, and 6 bases lay outside the gene matches. The CDR3 loop is CASSLASSGWDEQFF. CDR3 DNA: TGTGCCAGCAGCTTAGCTTCTAGCGGGTGGGATGAGCAGTTCTTC. The complete variable domain, with remaining parts taken from reference TRBV7-2 and TRBJ2-1, reads GAGVSQSPSNKVTEKGKDVELRCDPISGHTALYWYRQSLGQGLEFLIYFQGNSAPDKSGLPSDRFSAERTGGSVSTLTIQRTQQEDSAVYLCASSLASSGWDEQFFGPGTRLTVL.

In this sample, this clone turned up once. The genes are TRBV5-8 and TRBJ2-3; 13 bases map to TRBD2. CDR3 length: 17 residues. Germline V gene sequence: CDR1 SGHTS, CDR2 YDEGEE. V gave up 4 bases and J gave up 4 bases; unmatched junction bases: 9. CDR3 region: CASSLRLAGGLADTQYF. CDR3 in DNA: TGTGCCAGCAGCCTGCGACTAGCGGGAGGATTGGCAGATACGCAGTATTTT. Using reference TRBV5-8 and TRBJ2-3 for the parts outside the CDR3, the full variable domain is EAGVTQSPTHLIKTRGQQATLRCSPISGHTSVYWYQQALGLGLQFLLWYDEGEERNRGNFPPRFSGRQFPNYSSELNVNALELEDSALYLCASSLRLAGGLADTQYFGPGTRLTVL.

This clone was seen only a few times. The chain uses TRBV24-1 and TRBJ2-5, with D perhaps TRBD1 (6 bases). The CDR3 has 14 amino acids. V was cut by 4 bases and J by 5 bases, with 13 bases left in between. CDR1 and CDR2 (germline): KGHDR, SFDVKD. The CDR3 is CATSEPGEGETQYF. CDR3 coding DNA: TGTGCCACCAGTGAGCCAGGGGAAGGGGAGACCCAGTACTTC.

The chain employs TRBV6-4 and TRBJ2-7; TRBD2 aligns across 11 bases. Losses at the gene ends were 2 bases for V and 9 bases for J; bases not matched to a gene: 12. The CDR3 spans 16 residues. CDR1 and CDR2 from the germline V gene are MRHNA and SNTAGT. The CDR3 nucleotides read TGTGCCAGCAGTGACCGTACTAGCGGGAGATTCTATGGGCAGTACTTC. Translating gives CASSDRTSGRFYGQYF.

This chain joins TRBV27 and TRBJ2-6; D uncertain. Germline CDR1 is MNHEY and CDR2 is SMNVEV (reference sequence). V was clipped by 5 bases and J by 0 bases, with 14 bases between them. CDR3 length equals 17 residues. This CDR3 reads CASSPLNSNSGANVLTF. The CDR3, as DNA: TGTGCCAGCAGTCCGTTGAACAGTAACTCTGGGGCCAACGTCCTGACTTTC.

V is TRBV9 and J is TRBJ2-3; 8 nucleotides align to TRBD2. CDR1 SGDLS and CDR2 YYNGEE come from the germline V gene. This CDR3 is 14 amino acids long. V lost 4 bases, J lost 1 base, and 2 bases stayed unmatched. The CDR3 bases are TGTGCCAGCAGCCTGACTAGCGGCACAGATACGCAGTATTTT. Translated: CASSLTSGTDTQYF. Full variable domain (missing parts from reference TRBV9 and TRBJ2-3): DSGVTQTPKHLITATGQRVTLRCSPRSGDLSVYWYQQSLDQGLQFLIQYYNGEERAKGNILERFSAQQFPDLHSELNLSSLELGDSALYFCASSLTSGTDTQYFGPGTRLTVL.

This chain uses TRBV3-1 (or the pseudogene TRBV3-2) with TRBJ2-3; 12 bases fit TRBD2. In germline, CDR1 is LGHDT, CDR2 YNNKEL (reference sequence). V shed 6 bases and J 6 bases; nucleotides not matched to a gene: 1. There are 13 residues in the CDR3. Here the CDR3 DNA reads TGTGCCAGCAGACTAGCGGGAGGTGATACGCAGTATTTT. It encodes CASRLAGGDTQYF.

V usage is TRBV19 and J usage is TRBJ2-1; D call uncertain. Trimming cost V 2 bases and J 0 bases, with 14 bases left between them. CDR1 is LNHDA, CDR2 SQIVND, per germline (reference sequence). The CDR3 contains 17 residues. The CDR3 region has the DNA TGTGCCAGTAGTATATTTGCATCTCGAGGCTCCTACAATGAGCAGTTCTTC. Protein: CASSIFASRGSYNEQFF.

This clone was observed once. The gene calls are TRBV15 and TRBJ2-1; 8 bases line up with TRBD2. Trimming removed 0 bases from V and 0 bases from J; junction bases left unmatched: 7. The CDR3 contains 18 residues. Germline V lookup: CDR1 LNHNV, CDR2 YYDKDF (reference sequence). CDR3 loop: CATSRDQVAGSSYNEQFF. The CDR3 DNA is TGTGCCACCAGCAGAGATCAAGTAGCGGGGAGCTCCTACAATGAGCAGTTCTTC.

This clone was picked up one time. This chain uses TRBV6-2 or TRBV6-3 with TRBJ1-4; D is uncertain. The germline V and J ends were trimmed by 4 bases and 6 bases, with 3 bases remaining between them. Germline V gene lookup returns CDR1 MNHEY and CDR2 SVGEGT. The CDR3 loop spans 11 amino acids. The CDR3 nucleotides read TGTGCCAGCAGTTCCTATGAAAAACTGTTTTTT. It encodes CASSSYEKLFF.

The V call is TRBV9, the J call TRBJ2-3; D remains unclear. V was shortened by 2 bases and J by 7 bases, with 11 bases between the two germline ends. The germline CDR1 and CDR2 sequences are SGDLS and YYNGEE. This CDR3 spans 13 amino acids. CDR3 residues: CASSVIPENTQYF. CDR3 sequence (DNA): TGTGCCAGCAGCGTCATACCAGAAAATACGCAGTATTTT.

The chain is built from TRBV11-3 and TRBJ2-2; perhaps TRBD1 as D (6 bases). V was shortened by 5 bases and J by 4 bases, with 14 bases between the two germline ends. Germline CDR1 reads SGHNT; CDR2 reads YENEEA. The CDR3 runs to 15 residues. CDR3 sequence reads: CASSSQGLGTGELFF. The CDR3, as DNA: TGTGCCAGCAGCAGTCAGGGGTTGGGCACCGGGGAGCTGTTTTTT.

The chain couples TRBV5-1 to TRBJ2-5; 7 bases map to TRBD1. The CDR3 has 15 amino acids. V was pared by 0 bases and J by 2 bases, with 4 bases of the junction left unmatched. In germline, CDR1 is SGHRS, CDR2 YFSETQ. The CDR3 coding sequence is TGCGCCAGCAGCTTGGACCCGGGACAGCAAGAGACCCAGTACTTC. Translated: CASSLDPGQQETQYF.

The J gene is TRBJ2-1, the V gene TRBV27; tentatively, D is TRBD1 (6 bases). The CDR3 totals 15 residues. The germline CDR1 and CDR2 sequences are MNHEY and SMNVEV (reference sequence). V shed 5 bases and J shed 8 bases, with 19 bases lying between them. CDR3 in amino acids: CASSPQGLIYYEQFF. The CDR3 nucleotides are TGTGCCAGCAGTCCACAGGGTCTTATTTATTATGAGCAGTTCTTC.

This chain connects TRBV7-2 to TRBJ2-7, with D possibly TRBD1 on 6 matching bases. The CDR3 has 14 amino acids. Germline V gene sequence: CDR1 SGHTA, CDR2 FQGNSA. Trimming took off 6 bases at V and 2 bases at J, with 14 bases between the two ends. The CDR3 loop is CASSSQTGAYEQYF. CDR3 in DNA: TGTGCCAGCAGTTCTCAGACAGGAGCCTACGAGCAGTACTTC.

This sequence joins TRBV2 and TRBJ2-3; 7 bases agree with TRBD2. The V segment lost 7 bases and the J segment 2 bases; nucleotides outside the gene matches: 3. The germline gives CDR1 SNHLY, CDR2 FYNNEI. The CDR3 runs to 13 residues. The CDR3 region is CASTREVTDTQYF. CDR3 in DNA: TGTGCCAGCACCCGGGAGGTCACAGATACGCAGTATTTT.

The chain has TRBV5-5 and TRBJ2-3; D not resolved. CDR1 is SGHKS and CDR2 is YYEKEE in the germline V gene (reference sequence). Deletions cut 4 bases from V and 1 base from J, with 4 bases between. The CDR3 is 12 amino acids. CDR3 protein: CASSPGTDTQYF. CDR3 sequence (DNA): TGTGCCAGCAGCCCTGGCACAGATACGCAGTATTTT.

This chain connects TRBV5-6 to TRBJ1-2; D ambiguous. This CDR3 has 13 residues. Looked up from germline, CDR1 is SGHDT and CDR2 is YYEEEE. V lost 0 bases and J lost 2, with 5 bases in between. CDR3 DNA: TGTGCCAGCAGCTTGGGTCGGAACTATGGCTACACCTTC. Its protein product is CASSLGRNYGYTF.

This rearrangement joins TRBV5-1 to TRBJ1-4, with D hard to call. CDR1 and CDR2 (germline): SGHRS, YFSETQ. The CDR3 is 16 residues long. Trimming pared 0 bases from V and 0 bases from J, leaving 9 bases between. The CDR3 here is CASSLAGPATNEKLFF. The CDR3 DNA reads TGCGCCAGCAGCTTGGCAGGCCCGGCAACTAATGAAAAACTGTTTTTT.

The gene calls are TRBV4-2 and TRBJ2-6; D gene uncertain. Germline CDR1 and CDR2: LGHNA and YNFKEQ. Trimming pared 5 bases from V and 0 bases from J, leaving 5 bases between. The CDR3 extends over 14 amino acids. The CDR3 loop is CASSSSSGANVLTF. The CDR3 DNA follows: TGTGCCAGCAGCTCGTCCTCTGGGGCCAACGTCCTGACTTTC.

Here the CDR3 reads CASSFDLSSAGENTF. In DNA form, the CDR3 reads TGTGCCAGCAGCTTTGACCTCAGTAGCGCAGGGGAAAACACCTTC. V is TRBV5-4 and J is TRBJ1-2; TRBD1 is a possible D gene (6 bases). This CDR3 has 15 residues. Germline V gives CDR1 SGHNT, CDR2 YYREEE (reference sequence). The V gene lost 2 bases and the J gene lost 12 bases, with 23 bases spanning the gap.

The chain combines TRBV13 with TRBJ1-1; D gene uncertain. The CDR3 has 15 residues. Germline values: CDR1 PRHDT, CDR2 FYEKMQ (reference sequence). Trimming cost V 2 bases and J 4 bases, with 14 bases left between them. The CDR3 nucleotides read TGTGCCAGCAGCTTAAACCTTGTGCCGGGCACTGAAGCTTTCTTT. It specifies CASSLNLVPGTEAFF.

Concerning this clone itself: One end of the junction does not line up with germline, which may come from a read error. The genes are TRBV7-7 and TRBJ2-2, with D possibly TRBD1 on 6 matching bases. CDR3 length equals 15 residues. From germline, CDR1 is SSHAT and CDR2 FNYEAQ (reference sequence). For the CDR3, the DNA is TGTGCTAGCAGCCAGGGGACGTCGAACACCGGGGAGCTGTTTTTT. Its protein is CASSQGTSNTGELFF.